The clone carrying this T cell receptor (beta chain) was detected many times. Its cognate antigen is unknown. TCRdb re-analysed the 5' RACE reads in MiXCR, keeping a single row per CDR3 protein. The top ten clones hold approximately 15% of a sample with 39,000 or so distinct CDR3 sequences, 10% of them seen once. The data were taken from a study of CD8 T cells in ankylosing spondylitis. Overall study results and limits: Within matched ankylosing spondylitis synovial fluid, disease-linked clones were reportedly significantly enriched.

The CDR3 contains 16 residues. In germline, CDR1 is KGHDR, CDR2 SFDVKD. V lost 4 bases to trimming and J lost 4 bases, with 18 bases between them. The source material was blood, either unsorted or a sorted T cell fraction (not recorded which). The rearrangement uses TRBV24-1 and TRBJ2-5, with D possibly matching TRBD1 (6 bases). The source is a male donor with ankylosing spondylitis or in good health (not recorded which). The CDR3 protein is CATSEAESGVRETQYF. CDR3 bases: TGTGCCACCAGTGAGGCTGAGTCAGGGGTCCGAGAGACCCAGTACTTC.